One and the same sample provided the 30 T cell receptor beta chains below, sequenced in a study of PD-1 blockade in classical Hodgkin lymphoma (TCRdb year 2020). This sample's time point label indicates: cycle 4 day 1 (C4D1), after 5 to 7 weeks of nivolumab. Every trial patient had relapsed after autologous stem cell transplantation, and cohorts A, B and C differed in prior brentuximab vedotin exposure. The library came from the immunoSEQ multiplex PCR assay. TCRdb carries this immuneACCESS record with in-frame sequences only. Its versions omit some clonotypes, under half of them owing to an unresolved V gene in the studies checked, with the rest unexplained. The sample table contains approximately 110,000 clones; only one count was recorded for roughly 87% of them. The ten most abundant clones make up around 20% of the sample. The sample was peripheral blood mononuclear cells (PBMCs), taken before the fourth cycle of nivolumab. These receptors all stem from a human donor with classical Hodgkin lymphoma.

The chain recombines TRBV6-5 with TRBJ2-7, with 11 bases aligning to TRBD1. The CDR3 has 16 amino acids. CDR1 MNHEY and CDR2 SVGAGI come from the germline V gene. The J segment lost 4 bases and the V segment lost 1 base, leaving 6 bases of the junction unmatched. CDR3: CASSYLGQGARYEQYF. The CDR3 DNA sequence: TGTGCCAGCAGTTACTTAGGACAGGGGGCTCGGTACGAGCAGTACTTC.

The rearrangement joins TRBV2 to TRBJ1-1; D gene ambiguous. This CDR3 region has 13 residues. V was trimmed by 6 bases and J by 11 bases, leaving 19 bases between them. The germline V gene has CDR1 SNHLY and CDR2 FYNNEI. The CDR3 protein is CASSGLATRPAFF. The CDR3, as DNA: TGTGCCAGCAGCGGCTTAGCGACCCGACCGGCTTTCTTT.

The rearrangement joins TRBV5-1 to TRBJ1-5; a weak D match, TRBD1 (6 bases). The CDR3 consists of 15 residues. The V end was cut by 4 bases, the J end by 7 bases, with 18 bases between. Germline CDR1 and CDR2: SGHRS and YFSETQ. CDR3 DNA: TGCGCCAGCAGCCGGGCAGGGGAACAGGACCAGCCCCAGCATTTT. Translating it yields CASSRAGEQDQPQHF.

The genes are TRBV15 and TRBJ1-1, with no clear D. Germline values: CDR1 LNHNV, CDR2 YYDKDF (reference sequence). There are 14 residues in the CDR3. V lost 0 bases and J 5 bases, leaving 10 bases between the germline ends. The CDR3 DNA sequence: TGTGCCACCAGCAGAGAAATCGGGAATACTGAAGCTTTCTTT. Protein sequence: CATSREIGNTEAFF.

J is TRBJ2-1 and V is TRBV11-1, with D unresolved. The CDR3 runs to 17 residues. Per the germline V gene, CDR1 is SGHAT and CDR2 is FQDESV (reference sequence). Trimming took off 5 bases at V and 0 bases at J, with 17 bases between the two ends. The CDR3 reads CASSPRRTASSYNEQFF. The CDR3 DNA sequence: TGTGCCAGCAGCCCCAGGCGGACCGCAAGCTCCTACAATGAGCAGTTCTTC.

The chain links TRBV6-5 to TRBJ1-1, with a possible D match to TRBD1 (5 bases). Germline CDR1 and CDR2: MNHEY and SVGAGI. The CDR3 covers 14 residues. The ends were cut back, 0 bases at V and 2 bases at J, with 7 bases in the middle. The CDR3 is CASSYSRGNTEAFF. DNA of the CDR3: TGTGCCAGCAGTTACTCTAGGGGAAACACTGAAGCTTTCTTT.

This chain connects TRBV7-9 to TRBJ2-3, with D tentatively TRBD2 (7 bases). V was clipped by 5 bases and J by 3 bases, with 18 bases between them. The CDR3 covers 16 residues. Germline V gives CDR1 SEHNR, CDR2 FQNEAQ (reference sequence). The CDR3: CASSPKGGGETDTQYF. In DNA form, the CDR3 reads TGTGCCAGCAGCCCCAAAGGGGGAGGGGAGACAGATACGCAGTATTTT. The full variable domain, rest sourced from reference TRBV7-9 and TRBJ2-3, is DTGVSQNPRHKITKRGQNVTFRCDPISEHNRLYWYRQTLGQGPEFLTYFQNEAQLEKSRLLSDRFSAERPKGSFSTLEIQRTEQGDSAMYLCASSPKGGGETDTQYFGPGTRLTVL.

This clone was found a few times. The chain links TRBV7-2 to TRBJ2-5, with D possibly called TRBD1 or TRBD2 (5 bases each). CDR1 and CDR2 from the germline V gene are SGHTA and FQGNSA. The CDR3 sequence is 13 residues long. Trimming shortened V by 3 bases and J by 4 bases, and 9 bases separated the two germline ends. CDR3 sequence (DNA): TGTGCCAGCAGCTTGGGGACGGTAGAGACCCAGTACTTC. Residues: CASSLGTVETQYF.

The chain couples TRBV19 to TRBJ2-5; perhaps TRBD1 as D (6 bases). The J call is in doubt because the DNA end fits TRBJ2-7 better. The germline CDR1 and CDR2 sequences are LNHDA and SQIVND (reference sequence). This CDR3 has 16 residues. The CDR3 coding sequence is TGTGCCAGTAGTGCACCAGGGGATCGGAGCTCCTACGAGCAGTACTTC. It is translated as CASSAPGDRSSYEQYF.

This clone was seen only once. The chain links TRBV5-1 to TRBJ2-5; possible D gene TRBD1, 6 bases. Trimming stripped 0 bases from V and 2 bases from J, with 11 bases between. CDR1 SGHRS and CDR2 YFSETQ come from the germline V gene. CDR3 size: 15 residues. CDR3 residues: CASSLAEGVQETQYF. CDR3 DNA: TGCGCCAGCAGCTTGGCCGAGGGGGTTCAAGAGACCCAGTACTTC.

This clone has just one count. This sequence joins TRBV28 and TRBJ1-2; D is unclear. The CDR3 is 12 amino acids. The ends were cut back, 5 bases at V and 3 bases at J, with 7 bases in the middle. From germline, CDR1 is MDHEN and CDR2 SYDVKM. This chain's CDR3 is CASSPAYYGYTF. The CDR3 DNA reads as TGTGCCAGCAGTCCTGCATACTATGGCTACACCTTC.

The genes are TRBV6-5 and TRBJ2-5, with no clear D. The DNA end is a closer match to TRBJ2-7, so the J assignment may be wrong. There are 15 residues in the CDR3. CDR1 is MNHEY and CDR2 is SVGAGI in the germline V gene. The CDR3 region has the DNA TGTGCCAGCAGCTTACAAGTGGGGTTCTCCTACGAGCAGTACTTC. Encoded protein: CASSLQVGFSYEQYF.

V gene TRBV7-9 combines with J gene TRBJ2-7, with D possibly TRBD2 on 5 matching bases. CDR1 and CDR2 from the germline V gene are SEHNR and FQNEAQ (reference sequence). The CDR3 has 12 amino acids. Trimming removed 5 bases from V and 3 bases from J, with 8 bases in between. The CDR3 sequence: CASSPGNYEQYF. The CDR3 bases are TGTGCCAGCAGCCCGGGGAACTACGAGCAGTACTTC.

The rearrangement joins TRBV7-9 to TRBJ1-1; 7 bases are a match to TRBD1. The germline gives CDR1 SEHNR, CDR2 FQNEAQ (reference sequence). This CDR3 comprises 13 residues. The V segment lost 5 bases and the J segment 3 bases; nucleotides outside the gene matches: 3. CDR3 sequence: CASSPGGDTEAFF. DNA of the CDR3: TGTGCCAGCAGCCCAGGGGGGGACACTGAAGCTTTCTTT.

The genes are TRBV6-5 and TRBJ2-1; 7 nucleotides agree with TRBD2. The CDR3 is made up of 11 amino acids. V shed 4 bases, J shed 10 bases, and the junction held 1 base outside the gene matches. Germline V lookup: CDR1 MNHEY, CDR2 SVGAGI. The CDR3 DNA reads TGTGCCAGCAGTTGGCGGGAGGAGCAGTTCTTC. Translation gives CASSWREEQFF.

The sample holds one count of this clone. CDR3 amino acids: CSVEEDTSSGANVLTF. The CDR3 DNA reads as TGCAGCGTTGAAGAGGACACAAGCTCTGGGGCCAACGTCCTGACTTTC. V gene TRBV29-1 combines with J gene TRBJ2-6; TRBD1 is a possible D gene (5 bases). Germline V gene data show CDR1 as SQVTM and CDR2 as ANQGSEA. The germline V and J ends were trimmed by 0 bases and 0 bases, with 9 bases remaining between them. CDR3 size: 16 residues. The variable domain in full, with the rest retrieved from reference TRBV29-1 and TRBJ2-6, is SAVISQKPSRDICQRGTSLTIQCQVDSQVTMMFWYRQQPGQSLTLIATANQGSEATYESGFVIDKFPISRPNLTFSTLTVSNMSPEDSSIYLCSVEEDTSSGANVLTFGAGSRLTVL.

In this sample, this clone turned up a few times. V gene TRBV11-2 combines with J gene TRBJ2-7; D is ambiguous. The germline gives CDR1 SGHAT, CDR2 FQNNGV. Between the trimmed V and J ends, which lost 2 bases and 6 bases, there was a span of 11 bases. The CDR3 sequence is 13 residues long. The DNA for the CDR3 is TGTGCCAGCAGCTTATATGGAGAGAGCGAGCAGTACTTC. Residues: CASSLYGESEQYF.

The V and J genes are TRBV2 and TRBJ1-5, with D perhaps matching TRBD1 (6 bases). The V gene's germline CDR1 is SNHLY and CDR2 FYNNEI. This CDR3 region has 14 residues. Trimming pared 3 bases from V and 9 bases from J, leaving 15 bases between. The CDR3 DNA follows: TGTGCCAGCAGTGAGGACAGTGGACTGCGGCCCCAGCATTTT. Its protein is CASSEDSGLRPQHF.

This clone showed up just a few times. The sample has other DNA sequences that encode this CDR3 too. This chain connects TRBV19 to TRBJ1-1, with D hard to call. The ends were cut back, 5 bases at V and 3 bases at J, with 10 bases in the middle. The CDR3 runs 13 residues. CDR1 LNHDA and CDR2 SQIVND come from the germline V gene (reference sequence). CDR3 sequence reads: CASSSGIHTEAFF. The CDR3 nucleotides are TGTGCCAGTAGTTCGGGGATACACACTGAAGCTTTCTTT.

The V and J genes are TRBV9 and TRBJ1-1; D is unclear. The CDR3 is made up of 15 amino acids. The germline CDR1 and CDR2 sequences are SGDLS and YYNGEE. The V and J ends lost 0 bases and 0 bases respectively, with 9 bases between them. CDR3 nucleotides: TGTGCCAGCAGCGTAGTGTGGACGATGAACACTGAAGCTTTCTTT. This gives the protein CASSVVWTMNTEAFF.

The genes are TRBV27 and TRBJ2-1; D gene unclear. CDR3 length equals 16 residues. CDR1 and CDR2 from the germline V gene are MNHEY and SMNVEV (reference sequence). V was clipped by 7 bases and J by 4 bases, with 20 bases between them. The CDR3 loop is CASTPASYPPYNEQFF. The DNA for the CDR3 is TGTGCCAGCACCCCAGCGTCGTACCCCCCTTACAATGAGCAGTTCTTC.

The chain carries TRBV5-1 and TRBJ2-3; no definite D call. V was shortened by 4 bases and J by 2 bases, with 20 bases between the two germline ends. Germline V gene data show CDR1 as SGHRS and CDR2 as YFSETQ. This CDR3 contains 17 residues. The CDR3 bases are TGCGCCAGCAGCCTCACACGATCCCACATAAACACAGATACGCAGTATTTT. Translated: CASSLTRSHINTDTQYF.

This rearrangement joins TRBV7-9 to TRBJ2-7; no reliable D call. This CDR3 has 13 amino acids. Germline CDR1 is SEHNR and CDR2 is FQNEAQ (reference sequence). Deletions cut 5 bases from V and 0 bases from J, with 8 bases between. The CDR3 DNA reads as TGTGCCAGCAGCCCGTACAGCTCCTACGAGCAGTACTTC. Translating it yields CASSPYSSYEQYF. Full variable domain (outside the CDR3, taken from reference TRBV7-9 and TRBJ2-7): DTGVSQNPRHKITKRGQNVTFRCDPISEHNRLYWYRQTLGQGPEFLTYFQNEAQLEKSRLLSDRFSAERPKGSFSTLEIQRTEQGDSAMYLCASSPYSSYEQYFGPGTRLTVT.

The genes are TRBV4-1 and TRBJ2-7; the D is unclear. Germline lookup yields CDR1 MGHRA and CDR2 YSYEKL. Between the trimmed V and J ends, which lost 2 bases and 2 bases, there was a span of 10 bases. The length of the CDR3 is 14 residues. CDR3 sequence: CASSQFLATYEQYF. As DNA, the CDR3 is TGCGCCAGCAGCCAATTCTTAGCCACCTACGAGCAGTACTTC.

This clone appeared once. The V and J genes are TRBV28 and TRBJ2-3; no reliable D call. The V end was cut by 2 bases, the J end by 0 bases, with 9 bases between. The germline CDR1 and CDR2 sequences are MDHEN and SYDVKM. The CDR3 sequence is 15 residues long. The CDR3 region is CASSLQRPSTDTQYF. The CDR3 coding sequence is TGTGCCAGCAGTTTACAGCGCCCTAGCACAGATACGCAGTATTTT.

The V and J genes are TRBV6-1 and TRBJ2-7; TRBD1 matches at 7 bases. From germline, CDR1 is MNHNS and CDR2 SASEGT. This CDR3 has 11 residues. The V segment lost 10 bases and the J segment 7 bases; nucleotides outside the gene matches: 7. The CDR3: CATNRGGEQYF. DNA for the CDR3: TGTGCCACCAACAGGGGCGGGGAGCAGTACTTC.

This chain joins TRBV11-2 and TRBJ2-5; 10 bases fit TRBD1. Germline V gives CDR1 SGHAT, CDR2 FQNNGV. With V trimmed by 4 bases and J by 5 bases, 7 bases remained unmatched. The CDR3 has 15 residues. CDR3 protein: CASSSGTGERETQYF. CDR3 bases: TGTGCCAGCAGCTCGGGGACAGGGGAACGGGAGACCCAGTACTTC.

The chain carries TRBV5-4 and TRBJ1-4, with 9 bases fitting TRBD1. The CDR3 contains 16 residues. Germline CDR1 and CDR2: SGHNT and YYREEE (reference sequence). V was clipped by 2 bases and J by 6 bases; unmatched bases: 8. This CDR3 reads CASSFNPDRGDEKLFF. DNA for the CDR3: TGTGCCAGCAGCTTCAACCCGGACAGGGGAGATGAAAAACTGTTTTTT.

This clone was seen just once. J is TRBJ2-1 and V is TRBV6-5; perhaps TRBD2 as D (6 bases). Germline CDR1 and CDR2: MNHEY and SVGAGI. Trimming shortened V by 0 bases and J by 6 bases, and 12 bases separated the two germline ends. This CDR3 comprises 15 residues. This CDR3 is CASSYSSGQPNEQFF. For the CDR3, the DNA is TGTGCCAGCAGTTACTCTAGCGGCCAACCCAATGAGCAGTTCTTC.

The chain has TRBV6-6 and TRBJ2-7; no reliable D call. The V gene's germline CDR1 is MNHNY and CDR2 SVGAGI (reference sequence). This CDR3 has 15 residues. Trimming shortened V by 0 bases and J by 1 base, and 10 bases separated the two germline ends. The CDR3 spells CASSYSPRSSYEQYF. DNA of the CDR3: TGTGCCAGCAGTTACTCGCCGAGGTCTTCCTACGAGCAGTACTTC.